This T cell receptor (beta chain) was identified during a study of CD8 T cells in ankylosing spondylitis. The authors made TCR beta libraries by quantitative 5'-RACE with molecular barcodes. TCRdb re-analysed the 5' RACE reads in MiXCR, keeping a single row per CDR3 protein. The sample lists 390,000 or so distinct CDR3 sequences; about a fifth were seen once. Germline CDR1 is SGHVS and CDR2 is FQNEAQ. V shed 2 bases and J shed 7 bases, with 24 bases lying between them. This CDR3 is built from 17 residues. To note about this clonotype: Its antigen is not identified.

General study results and limits: In reactive arthritis synovial fluid and blood, some motif variants had been reported before. Seemingly distinctive of ankylosing spondylitis blood was a TCR beta motif formed by eight highly homologous variants. Those disease-linked clones were CD8+; they were also relatively rare in peripheral blood. Matched ankylosing spondylitis synovial fluid reportedly contained a significantly enriched population of disease-linked clones.

Sequenced material: blood, either unsorted or a sorted T cell fraction (not recorded which). This receptor was taken from a male donor with ankylosing spondylitis. The chain employs TRBV7-8 and TRBJ2-7; no firm D call. The CDR3 nucleotides read TGTGCCAGCAGCTTAACTTTGAGTAAGGGCTACTACGAGGAGCAGTACTTC. Translation gives CASSLTLSKGYYEEQYF.